One and the same sample provided the 5 T cell receptor beta chains below, sequenced in a study of beta chain features in type 1 diabetes. The entirety of the isolated RNA underwent reverse transcription, so expressed TCRB transcripts were sequenced. Method: immunoSEQ multiplex PCR; TCRdb's copy keeps in-frame clones and lacks some. The sample yields under 250,000 clones, less than 15% seen once. Sample: naive CD4+ T cells from blood. Receptors were obtained from a middle-aged woman in good health.

The chain is built from TRBV12-5 and TRBJ1-2, with D maybe TRBD1 (5 bases). The germline CDR1 and CDR2 sequences are LGHNT and FRNRAP. The CDR3 totals 15 residues. V was shortened by 1 base and J by 0 bases, with 9 bases between the two germline ends. The CDR3 DNA reads TGTGCTAGTGGTTTGGGGACACCCTCTAACTATGGCTACACCTTC. This codes for CASGLGTPSNYGYTF.

This clone appeared a few times. The CDR3 here is CASSLWASGSHNEQFF. The CDR3 bases are TGTGCCAGCAGCTTATGGGCTAGCGGGTCCCACAATGAGCAGTTCTTC. The chain recombines TRBV11-2 with TRBJ2-1; 8 nucleotides match TRBD2. Trimming removed 2 bases from V and 5 bases from J; junction bases left unmatched: 8. Germline V lookup: CDR1 SGHAT, CDR2 FQNNGV. The CDR3 contains 16 residues.

This clone occurred a few times. The chain links TRBV10-3 to TRBJ1-5, with D tentatively TRBD1 (5 bases). The CDR3 is made up of 13 amino acids. V was clipped by 10 bases and J by 3 bases, with 13 bases between them. The germline gives CDR1 ENHRY, CDR2 SYGVKD. As DNA, the CDR3 is TGTGCCACCCAGGGAGGGCCCAATCAGCCCCAGCATTTT. Translated, it gives CATQGGPNQPQHF.

The rearrangement joins TRBV19 to TRBJ2-2; 7 bases align to TRBD2. Germline V gene data show CDR1 as LNHDA and CDR2 as SQIVND (reference sequence). After removal of 7 bases from V and 7 bases from J, the junction contained 9 bases not matched to a gene. The CDR3 is made up of 14 amino acids. The CDR3 nucleotides are TGTGCCAGTAAGCCTAGCGGAGTAGACGGGGAGCTGTTTTTT. This translates into CASKPSGVDGELFF.

This clone was counted between two and nine times. J is TRBJ1-2 and V is TRBV6-5; 8 nucleotides line up with TRBD1. Trimming removed 4 bases from V and 5 bases from J; junction bases left unmatched: 9. Germline V gene lookup returns CDR1 MNHEY and CDR2 SVGAGI. CDR3 size: 15 residues. The CDR3 region has the DNA TGTGCCAGCAGTTCAGGACAGGGAGATCCATATGGCTACACCTTC. Amino acids: CASSSGQGDPYGYTF.